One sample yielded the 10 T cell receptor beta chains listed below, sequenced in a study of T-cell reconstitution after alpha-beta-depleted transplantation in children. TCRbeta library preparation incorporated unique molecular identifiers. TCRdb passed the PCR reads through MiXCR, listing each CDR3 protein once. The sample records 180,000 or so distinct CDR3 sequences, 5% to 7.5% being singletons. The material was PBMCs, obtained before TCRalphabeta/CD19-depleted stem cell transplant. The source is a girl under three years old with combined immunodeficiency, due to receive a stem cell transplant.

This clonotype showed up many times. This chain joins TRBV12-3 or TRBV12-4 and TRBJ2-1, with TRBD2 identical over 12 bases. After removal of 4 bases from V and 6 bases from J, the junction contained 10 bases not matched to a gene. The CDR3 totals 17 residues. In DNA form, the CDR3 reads TGTGCCAGCAGTTCTACTAGCGGGAGGTGGATGGCCAATGAGCAGTTCTTC. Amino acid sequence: CASSSTSGRWMANEQFF.

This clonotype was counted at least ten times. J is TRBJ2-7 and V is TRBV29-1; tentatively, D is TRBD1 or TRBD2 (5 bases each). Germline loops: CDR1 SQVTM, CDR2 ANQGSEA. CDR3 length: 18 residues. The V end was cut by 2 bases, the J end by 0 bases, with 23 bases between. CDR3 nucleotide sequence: TGCAGCGTTGAATTTCACCACCCCAGGGCAGGGAGCTCCTACGAGCAGTACTTC. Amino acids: CSVEFHHPRAGSSYEQYF.

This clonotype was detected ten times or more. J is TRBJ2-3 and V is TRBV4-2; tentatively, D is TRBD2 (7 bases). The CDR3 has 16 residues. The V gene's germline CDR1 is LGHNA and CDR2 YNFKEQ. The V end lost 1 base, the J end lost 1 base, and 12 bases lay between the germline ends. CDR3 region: CASSQAPGGGTDTQYF. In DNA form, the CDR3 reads TGTGCCAGCAGCCAAGCCCCGGGGGGCGGCACAGATACGCAGTATTTT.

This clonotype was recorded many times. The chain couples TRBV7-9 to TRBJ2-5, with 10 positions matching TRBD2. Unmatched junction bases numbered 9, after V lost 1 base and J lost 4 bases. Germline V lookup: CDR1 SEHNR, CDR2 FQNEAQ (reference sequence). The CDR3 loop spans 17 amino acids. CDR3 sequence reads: CASSLVLLAGWGETQYF. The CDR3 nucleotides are TGTGCCAGCAGCTTAGTCCTACTAGCGGGGTGGGGAGAGACCCAGTACTTC.

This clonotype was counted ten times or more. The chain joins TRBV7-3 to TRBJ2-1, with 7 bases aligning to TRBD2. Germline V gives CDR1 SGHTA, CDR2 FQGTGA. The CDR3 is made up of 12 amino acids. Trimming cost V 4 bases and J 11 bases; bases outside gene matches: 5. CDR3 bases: TGTGCCAGCAGCTCTACGGGGACTAAGCAGTTCTTC. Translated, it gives CASSSTGTKQFF.

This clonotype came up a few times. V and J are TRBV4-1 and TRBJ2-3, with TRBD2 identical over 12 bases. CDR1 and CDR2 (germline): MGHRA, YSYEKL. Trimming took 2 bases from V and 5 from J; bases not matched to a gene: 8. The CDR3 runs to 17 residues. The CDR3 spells CASSQLGLAGGLDTQYF. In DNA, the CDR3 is TGCGCCAGCAGCCAATTGGGACTAGCGGGTGGCTTAGATACGCAGTATTTT.

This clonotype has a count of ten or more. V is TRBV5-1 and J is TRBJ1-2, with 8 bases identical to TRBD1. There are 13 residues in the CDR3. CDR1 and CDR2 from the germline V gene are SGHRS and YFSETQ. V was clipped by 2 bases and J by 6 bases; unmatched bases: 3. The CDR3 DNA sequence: TGCGCCAGCAGCTTTCCGGGACAGGATGGCTACACCTTC. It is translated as CASSFPGQDGYTF.

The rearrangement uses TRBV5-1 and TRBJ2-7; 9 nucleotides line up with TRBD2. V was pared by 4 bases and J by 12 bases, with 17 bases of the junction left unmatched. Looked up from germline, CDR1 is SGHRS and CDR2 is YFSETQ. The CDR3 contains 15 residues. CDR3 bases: TGCGCCAGCAGCATAACCGGGACTAGCTTCCTAGGTTCGTACTTC. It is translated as CASSITGTSFLGSYF.

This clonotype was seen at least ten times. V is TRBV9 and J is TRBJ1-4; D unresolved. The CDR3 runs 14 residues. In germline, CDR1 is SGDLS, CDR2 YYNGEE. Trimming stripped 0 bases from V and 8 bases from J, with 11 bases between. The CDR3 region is CASSVDGAEEKLFF. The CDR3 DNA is TGTGCCAGCAGCGTAGATGGTGCAGAGGAAAAACTGTTTTTT.

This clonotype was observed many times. This chain's CDR3 is CASSLYRLAGVGFQETQYF. In DNA form, the CDR3 reads TGCGCCAGCAGCTTGTATCGCCTAGCGGGAGTTGGATTCCAAGAGACCCAGTACTTC. The V call is TRBV5-1, the J call TRBJ2-5, with 10 nucleotides matching TRBD2. There are 19 residues in the CDR3. CDR1 is SGHRS, CDR2 YFSETQ, per germline. V shed 1 base, J shed 1 base, and the junction held 13 bases outside the gene matches.